This is a list of T cell receptor beta chains from one sample in a study of T cell responses to AZD1222 COVID-19 vaccine. Sequencing was performed with immunoSEQ multiplex PCR; in TCRdb, only in-frame clones are kept and a portion is missing. The sample carries some 130,000 clones, approximately 85% recorded once. The material sequenced was peripheral blood, taken 28 days after the second dose of the MenACWY control vaccine. These receptors all stem from an adult who received the MenACWY meningococcal vaccine as a control. Both conserved end residues are part of each CDR3. A D gene is named only where the DNA matches it firmly. Rows may omit the clone size; those that give it use once, few, many or a size class.

v_call: TRBV28; j_call: TRBJ1-6; clone_size: once; d_call: TRBD1; cdr3_aa: CASSLGDRVWSPLHF; cdr3_nt: TGTGCCAGCAGTTTGGGGGACAGGGTTTGGTCACCCCTCCACTTT
v_call: TRBV29-1; j_call: TRBJ1-4; clone_size: NA; d_call: NA; cdr3_aa: CSALGQSLDYNEKLFF; cdr3_nt: TGCAGCGCCCTCGGACAGAGCCTGGATTACAATGAAAAACTGTTTTTT
v_call: TRBV21-1; j_call: TRBJ1-1; clone_size: NA; d_call: NA; cdr3_aa: CASIKQPGQGHRGDTEAFF; cdr3_nt: TGTGCCAGCATCAAACAACCGGGACAGGGGCATCGTGGGGACACTGAAGCTTTCTTT
v_call: TRBV5-4; j_call: TRBJ2-2; clone_size: NA; d_call: NA; cdr3_aa: CASSLAVYTGELFF; cdr3_nt: TGTGCCAGCAGCTTGGCGGTCTACACCGGGGAGCTGTTTTTT
v_call: TRBV5-6; j_call: TRBJ1-5; clone_size: NA; d_call: NA; cdr3_aa: CASSPLGAQPQHF; cdr3_nt: TGTGCCAGCAGCCCCTTGGGGGCTCAGCCCCAGCATTTT
v_call: TRBV5-1; j_call: TRBJ2-6; clone_size: NA; d_call: NA; cdr3_aa: CASSPIGGKGISGANVLTF; cdr3_nt: TGCGCCAGCAGCCCGATCGGGGGAAAGGGGATTTCTGGGGCCAACGTCCTGACTTTC
v_call: TRBV30; j_call: TRBJ1-2; clone_size: NA; d_call: NA; cdr3_aa: CAWSLYRVGYGYTF; cdr3_nt: TGTGCCTGGTCCCTATACAGGGTCGGCTATGGCTACACCTTC
v_call: TRBV7-8; j_call: TRBJ2-7; clone_size: NA; d_call: NA; cdr3_aa: CASSPRGAPDGQYF; cdr3_nt: TGTGCCAGCAGCCCCCGGGGGGCCCCCGACGGGCAGTACTTC
v_call: TRBV7-9; j_call: TRBJ2-7; clone_size: NA; d_call: NA; cdr3_aa: CASSLMDTEQYF; cdr3_nt: TGTGCCAGCAGCCTAATGGACACCGAGCAGTACTTC
v_call: TRBV9; j_call: TRBJ1-1; clone_size: NA; d_call: NA; cdr3_aa: CASSDRDGDTEAFF; cdr3_nt: TGTGCCAGCAGCGACCGGGACGGAGACACTGAAGCTTTCTTT
v_call: TRBV6-5; j_call: TRBJ1-2; clone_size: few; d_call: NA; cdr3_aa: CASRDSGYTF; cdr3_nt: TGTGCCAGCAGGGACAGTGGCTACACCTTC
v_call: TRBV5-1; j_call: TRBJ1-1; clone_size: NA; d_call: TRBD1; cdr3_aa: CASRPTGGETEAFF; cdr3_nt: TGCGCCAGCAGACCTACAGGGGGGGAGACTGAAGCTTTCTTT
v_call: TRBV6-4; j_call: TRBJ2-1; clone_size: NA; d_call: TRBD1; cdr3_aa: CASSASGTGGLNEQFF; cdr3_nt: TGTGCCAGCAGTGCGTCGGGGACAGGGGGGTTGAATGAGCAGTTCTTC
v_call: TRBV4-3; j_call: TRBJ1-1; clone_size: NA; d_call: NA; cdr3_aa: CASSQRRGTEAFF; cdr3_nt: TGCGCCAGCAGCCAACGGAGGGGAACTGAAGCTTTCTTT
v_call: TRBV5-1; j_call: TRBJ2-1; clone_size: NA; d_call: TRBD1; cdr3_aa: CASSRDRGYNEQFF; cdr3_nt: TGCGCCAGCAGCAGGGACAGGGGATACAATGAGCAGTTCTTC
v_call: TRBV29-1; j_call: TRBJ1-1; clone_size: NA; d_call: NA; cdr3_aa: CSVGQGLEAFF; cdr3_nt: TGCAGCGTTGGGCAAGGGTTAGAAGCTTTCTTT
v_call: TRBV7-2; j_call: TRBJ2-2; clone_size: NA; d_call: NA; cdr3_aa: CASSLGGNTGELFF; cdr3_nt: TGTGCCAGCAGCTTGGGCGGGAACACCGGGGAGCTGTTTTTT
v_call: TRBV9; j_call: TRBJ2-1; clone_size: NA; d_call: NA; cdr3_aa: CASSVARSSSYNEQFF; cdr3_nt: TGTGCCAGCAGCGTAGCTAGGTCTAGCTCCTACAATGAGCAGTTCTTC
v_call: TRBV6-5; j_call: TRBJ1-2; clone_size: NA; d_call: TRBD1; cdr3_aa: CASRTGPGSYGYTF; cdr3_nt: TGTGCCAGCAGGACAGGGCCGGGGAGCTATGGCTACACCTTC
v_call: TRBV5-6; j_call: TRBJ1-1; clone_size: once; d_call: TRBD1; cdr3_aa: CASSDGQEFEAFF; cdr3_nt: TGTGCCAGCAGCGACGGACAGGAGTTTGAAGCTTTCTTT
v_call: TRBV29-1; j_call: TRBJ2-1; clone_size: NA; d_call: TRBD2; cdr3_aa: CSAPRASGEDEQFF; cdr3_nt: TGCAGCGCTCCCCGGGCTAGCGGGGAAGATGAGCAGTTCTTC
v_call: TRBV19; j_call: TRBJ1-1; clone_size: few; d_call: NA; cdr3_aa: CASRGGYTEAFF; cdr3_nt: TGTGCCAGTCGGGGGGGATACACTGAAGCTTTCTTT
v_call: TRBV9; j_call: TRBJ2-2; clone_size: few; d_call: TRBD2; cdr3_aa: CASSPREGLTGELFF; cdr3_nt: TGTGCCAGCAGCCCCAGGGAGGGACTCACCGGGGAGCTGTTTTTT
v_call: TRBV29-1; j_call: TRBJ1-5; clone_size: NA; d_call: NA; cdr3_aa: CSVGHTGQPQHF; cdr3_nt: TGCAGCGTTGGACATACAGGTCAGCCCCAGCATTTT
v_call: TRBV6-5; j_call: TRBJ2-4; clone_size: NA; d_call: TRBD2; cdr3_aa: CASSPLAGGKNIQYF; cdr3_nt: TGTGCCAGCAGTCCGCTAGCGGGGGGAAAAAACATTCAGTACTTC
v_call: TRBV2; j_call: TRBJ2-1; clone_size: NA; d_call: TRBD1; cdr3_aa: CASSRDRPSYNEQFF; cdr3_nt: TGTGCCAGCAGTCGGGACAGGCCATCCTACAATGAGCAGTTCTTC
v_call: TRBV7-9; j_call: TRBJ1-1; clone_size: NA; d_call: TRBD1; cdr3_aa: CASSLGDRATEAFF; cdr3_nt: TGTGCCAGCAGCTTAGGGGACAGGGCAACTGAAGCTTTCTTT
v_call: TRBV4-2; j_call: TRBJ2-3; clone_size: once; d_call: NA; cdr3_aa: CASSQERTTDTQYF; cdr3_nt: TGTGCCAGCAGCCAAGAGAGAACGACAGATACGCAGTATTTT
v_call: TRBV11-2; j_call: TRBJ1-3; clone_size: once; d_call: NA; cdr3_aa: CASSLGAGRNTIYF; cdr3_nt: TGTGCCAGCAGCTTAGGGGCAGGAAGGAACACCATATATTTT
v_call: TRBV23-1; j_call: TRBJ1-4; clone_size: NA; d_call: NA; cdr3_aa: CASSQPAKLGEKLFF; cdr3_nt: TGCGCCAGCAGTCAACCTGCCAAGCTGGGGGAAAAACTGTTTTTT
v_call: TRBV30; j_call: TRBJ1-1; clone_size: NA; d_call: NA; cdr3_aa: CAWSVHGLLNTEAFF; cdr3_nt: TGTGCCTGGAGTGTACACGGATTACTGAACACTGAAGCTTTCTTT
v_call: TRBV3-1/TRBV3-2; j_call: TRBJ1-4; clone_size: NA; d_call: NA; cdr3_aa: CASSHSDGGFNEKLFF; cdr3_nt: TGTGCCAGCAGCCATTCGGACGGCGGATTTAATGAAAAACTGTTTTTT
v_call: TRBV10-3; j_call: TRBJ2-2; clone_size: NA; d_call: TRBD2; cdr3_aa: CAISVQAGRSNTGELFF; cdr3_nt: TGTGCCATCAGTGTTCAAGCGGGGAGATCGAACACCGGGGAGCTGTTTTTT
v_call: TRBV20-1; j_call: TRBJ2-2; clone_size: NA; d_call: NA; cdr3_aa: CSASFLASGELFF; cdr3_nt: TGCAGTGCCAGTTTCCTAGCGTCCGGGGAGCTGTTTTTT
v_call: TRBV6-6; j_call: TRBJ2-1; clone_size: once; d_call: TRBD1; cdr3_aa: CASSYGTDEQFF; cdr3_nt: TGTGCCAGCAGTTACGGGACAGATGAGCAGTTCTTC
v_call: TRBV10-3; j_call: TRBJ2-5; clone_size: NA; d_call: NA; cdr3_aa: CAISDGMETQYF; cdr3_nt: TGTGCCATCAGTGATGGTATGGAGACCCAGTACTTC
v_call: TRBV5-6; j_call: TRBJ2-1; clone_size: NA; d_call: NA; cdr3_aa: CASSQDFSSYNEQFF; cdr3_nt: TGTGCCAGCAGCCAGGACTTCAGCTCCTACAATGAGCAGTTCTTC
v_call: TRBV11-2; j_call: TRBJ2-7; clone_size: NA; d_call: TRBD2; cdr3_aa: CASSLSLGLAGSYEQYF; cdr3_nt: TGTGCCAGCAGCTTATCCCTCGGGCTAGCGGGTTCCTACGAGCAGTACTTC
v_call: TRBV11-2; j_call: TRBJ2-1; clone_size: NA; d_call: TRBD2; cdr3_aa: CASSYDSGGVDNEQFF; cdr3_nt: TGTGCCAGCAGTTATGATAGCGGGGGGGTTGACAATGAGCAGTTCTTC
v_call: TRBV19; j_call: TRBJ1-2; clone_size: NA; d_call: NA; cdr3_aa: CAIRTDPNYGYTF; cdr3_nt: TGTGCCATTAGGACAGACCCAAACTATGGCTACACCTTC
v_call: TRBV15; j_call: TRBJ2-1; clone_size: NA; d_call: NA; cdr3_aa: CATRGGTGPYNEQFF; cdr3_nt: TGTGCCACCAGGGGGGGAACAGGCCCTTACAATGAGCAGTTCTTC
v_call: TRBV15; j_call: TRBJ1-1; clone_size: NA; d_call: TRBD1; cdr3_aa: CATSRGQINSEAFF; cdr3_nt: TGTGCCACCAGCAGGGGACAGATCAATAGTGAAGCTTTCTTT
v_call: TRBV5-1; j_call: TRBJ2-5; clone_size: NA; d_call: NA; cdr3_aa: CASSFNQETQYF; cdr3_nt: TGCGCCAGCAGCTTCAACCAAGAGACCCAGTACTTC
v_call: TRBV9; j_call: TRBJ2-5; clone_size: NA; d_call: TRBD2; cdr3_aa: CASSGRGKRDPRGIETQYF; cdr3_nt: TGTGCCAGCAGCGGACGCGGGAAGCGGGACCCTAGGGGTATTGAGACCCAGTACTTC
v_call: TRBV7-8; j_call: TRBJ2-7; clone_size: once; d_call: NA; cdr3_aa: CASSPPQSYEQYF; cdr3_nt: TGTGCCAGCAGCCCGCCTCAGTCCTACGAGCAGTACTTC
v_call: TRBV7-9; j_call: TRBJ2-4; clone_size: NA; d_call: NA; cdr3_aa: CASSHPPGQENIQYF; cdr3_nt: TGTGCCAGCAGCCATCCTCCGGGACAAGAAAACATTCAGTACTTC
v_call: TRBV5-1; j_call: TRBJ1-1; clone_size: NA; d_call: NA; cdr3_aa: CASSLNSGAGTEAFF; cdr3_nt: TGCGCCAGCAGCCTGAATTCGGGGGCGGGCACTGAAGCTTTCTTT
v_call: TRBV7-2; j_call: TRBJ1-1; clone_size: NA; d_call: TRBD1; cdr3_aa: CASSLDRGRVNTEAFF; cdr3_nt: TGTGCCAGCAGCTTGGACAGGGGGCGCGTGAACACTGAAGCTTTCTTT
v_call: TRBV6-5; j_call: TRBJ1-6; clone_size: NA; d_call: NA; cdr3_aa: CASRSGTMGSPLHF; cdr3_nt: TGTGCCAGCAGATCCGGGACAATGGGTTCACCCCTCCACTTT
v_call: TRBV30; j_call: TRBJ2-5; clone_size: NA; d_call: NA; cdr3_aa: CAWSWASDTTETQYF; cdr3_nt: TGTGCCTGGAGTTGGGCCTCAGACACCACAGAGACCCAGTACTTC
v_call: TRBV24-1; j_call: TRBJ2-7; clone_size: NA; d_call: TRBD1; cdr3_aa: CATSDHRGTHEQYF; cdr3_nt: TGTGCCACCAGTGATCACAGGGGAACCCACGAGCAGTACTTC
v_call: TRBV4-1; j_call: TRBJ1-4; clone_size: once; d_call: NA; cdr3_aa: CASSHAPGPEKLFF; cdr3_nt: TGCGCCAGCAGCCACGCGCCGGGGCCTGAAAAACTGTTTTTT
v_call: TRBV5-4; j_call: TRBJ2-7; clone_size: NA; d_call: TRBD1; cdr3_aa: CASSLDGTGFHEQYF; cdr3_nt: TGTGCCAGCAGCTTGGACGGGACAGGTTTTCACGAGCAGTACTTC
v_call: TRBV20-1; j_call: TRBJ1-1; clone_size: NA; d_call: NA; cdr3_aa: CSASWTGTEAFF; cdr3_nt: TGCAGTGCTAGTTGGACGGGCACTGAAGCTTTCTTT